Listed below are T cell receptor beta chains from one sample, sequenced in a study of shared clonotypes between healthy human individuals. This table comes from immunoSEQ multiplex PCR, and its TCRdb copy is limited to in-frame clones, with some not included. The repertoire consists of 950,000 to 1,100,000 clones, with under 80% occurring once and the leading ten covering roughly 1.5%. The sequenced sample consisted of memory CD4+ T cells sorted from blood. The origin of the receptors is a man aged 18 to 30 in good health. Each CDR3 is given with its conserved first and last residue. D genes are given only for firm matches. Expanded clones are given a class, and other clones once, few, many or no size at all.

clone_size cdr3_length j_call v_call d_call cdr3_nt cdr3_aa
. 14 TRBJ1-1 TRBV19 TRBD1 TGTGCCAGTAGTCTGGGACAGGTGTCCACTGAAGCTTTCTTT CASSLGQVSTEAFF
. 18 TRBJ2-2 TRBV18 TRBD1 TGTGCCAGCTCTCCAGGGACAGGCCGAAACGCGAACACCGGGGAGCTGTTTTTT CASSPGTGRNANTGELFF
. 15 TRBJ2-5 TRBV21-1 . TGTGCCAGCAGCACTGCGCATCAACGTCGGGAGACCCAGTACTTC CASSTAHQRRETQYF
once 14 TRBJ2-1 TRBV5-1 TRBD1 TGCGCCAGCAGCTTGGAACAGGGGGCGGCTGAGCAGTTCTTC CASSLEQGAAEQFF
. 14 TRBJ1-2 TRBV15 TRBD1 TGTGCCACCAGCAGAGAAGGGGGCGGCTATGGCTACACCTTC CATSREGGGYGYTF
once 16 TRBJ2-2 TRBV5-3 . TGTGCCAGAAGCCCAAGCGGACCGAGTAACACCGGGGAGCTGTTTTTT CARSPSGPSNTGELFF
. 14 TRBJ1-1 TRBV19 . TGTGCCAGTAGTATTGGGCAGGTGAACACTGAAGCTTTCTTT CASSIGQVNTEAFF
. 13 TRBJ2-7 TRBV10-3 . TGTGCCATCAGTGTGGCGAATCTATACGAGCAGTACTTC CAISVANLYEQYF
once 16 TRBJ2-2 TRBV7-2 TRBD2 TGTGCCAGCAGCTTAGCTCAGCGGGGGAGGGCCGGGGAGCTGTTTTTT CASSLAQRGRAGELFF
. 15 TRBJ1-1 TRBV5-1 . TGCGCCAGCAGCTTGAACAACAGGGTGAACACTGAAGCTTTCTTT CASSLNNRVNTEAFF
. 18 TRBJ2-3 TRBV4-3 TRBD1 TGCGCCAGCAGCCAAGATCAGGGGGCTACCCTTCCCCCAGATACGCAGTATTTT CASSQDQGATLPPDTQYF
. 15 TRBJ2-7 TRBV6-1 TRBD2 TGTGCCAGCAGTAGACTAGCGGGGGGGTTTGACGAGCAGTACTTC CASSRLAGGFDEQYF
. 13 TRBJ2-1 TRBV4-3 . TGCGCCAGCAGCCAGGAGGGCCGCCGCGAGCAGTTCTTC CASSQEGRREQFF
few 14 TRBJ2-7 TRBV6-5 . TGTGCCAGCACCGCCGGAATGCGCCCCCACGAGCAGTACTTC CASTAGMRPHEQYF
. 15 TRBJ2-6 TRBV27 . TGTGCCAGCAGTTCTCAGGGCTCTGGGGCCAACGTCCTGACTTTC CASSSQGSGANVLTF
. 14 TRBJ2-7 TRBV6-1 TRBD2 TGTGCCAGCCTCGGGACTAGCGGCACCTACGAGCAGTACTTC CASLGTSGTYEQYF
. 12 TRBJ2-5 TRBV16 . TGTGCCAGCAGCGGACAGAGGGAGACCCAGTACTTC CASSGQRETQYF
. 15 TRBJ2-1 TRBV19 TRBD2 TGTGCCAGTAGTATAGGACTAGCGGGCTACAATGAGCAGTTCTTC CASSIGLAGYNEQFF
few 16 TRBJ2-7 TRBV2 TRBD2 TGTGCCAGCAGTGGGGCTAGCGGGGTTAGCTCCTACGAGCAGTACTTC CASSGASGVSSYEQYF
few 13 TRBJ2-7 TRBV7-2 . TGTGCCAGCAGCTTAGGCGTAAGCTACGAGCAGTACTTC CASSLGVSYEQYF
. 15 TRBJ2-1 TRBV7-3 . TGTGCCAGCAGCTTGCTCAGGGGTTCCTACAATGAGCAGTTCTTC CASSLLRGSYNEQFF
. 13 TRBJ2-6 TRBV7-2 . TGTGCCAGCAGCCAACCTGGGGCCAACGTCCTGACTTTC CASSQPGANVLTF
. 15 TRBJ2-2 TRBV25-1 TRBD1 TGTGCCAGCAGTGAGGGACAGGGCCGGGCCGGGGAGCTGTTTTTT CASSEGQGRAGELFF
. 13 TRBJ1-2 TRBV6-6 . TGTGCCAGCCGGGGGGGCACAGGCTATGGCTACACCTTC CASRGGTGYGYTF
few 16 TRBJ2-4 TRBV4-1 . TGCGCCAGCAGCCAAGAGGCGACGGTAGCCAAAAACATTCAGTACTTC CASSQEATVAKNIQYF
. 14 TRBJ2-7 TRBV18 TRBD2 TGTGCCAGCTCACCAGGTGGGGGGGTCTACGAGCAGTACTTC CASSPGGGVYEQYF
. 14 TRBJ1-2 TRBV28 . TGTGCCAGCAGTTTCCAGGGCAGGACCTATGGCTACACCTTC CASSFQGRTYGYTF
. 14 TRBJ2-1 TRBV5-1 . TGCGCCAGCAGCCGCATCGGGAATAAAAATGAGCAGTTCTTC CASSRIGNKNEQFF
. 15 TRBJ2-7 TRBV7-8 TRBD1 TGTGCCAGCAGCTTACCGGCAGGGGGCCTGGGTGAGCAGTACTTC CASSLPAGGLGEQYF